This T cell receptor (beta chain) was retrieved from a study of early T cells in non-severe SARS-CoV-2 infection. Study overall: Sequencing was performed on bulk RNA from unsorted whole blood, leaving chains unpaired.

Individual cDNA molecules received unique molecular identifiers during library preparation. One entry per CDR3 protein results from TCRdb running MiXCR on the 5' RACE reads. This table holds under 70,000 distinct CDR3 sequences, approximately 5.6% found once. Study-wide findings and caveats: Sequences matched to VDJdb favored anti-spike CD8 responses, while private and CD4 specificities were missed.

This clonotype was observed many times. Its matching antigen is unknown. This TCR was sampled from an adult who was a healthcare worker with PCR-confirmed SARS-CoV-2 infection or an uninfected control (not recorded which). The material sequenced was whole blood.

The chain's CDR3 is CASSLSGQGIYEQYF. The DNA for the CDR3 is TGTGCCAGCAGCTTATCTGGACAGGGGATCTACGAGCAGTACTTC. The chain has TRBV5-4 and TRBJ2-7, with TRBD1 identical over 9 bases. This CDR3 comprises 15 residues. The V gene's germline CDR1 is SGHNT and CDR2 YYREEE (reference sequence). Trimming removed 2 bases from V and 3 bases from J; junction bases left unmatched: 6.